The clone carrying this T cell receptor beta chain has only one observation. Antigen specificity is unknown. The data are from a study of CD8+ T cells in alopecia areata. Study conclusions and caveats: Especially in alopecia totalis/universalis, lesional scalp showed greater clonality than normal scalp did. Sequencing of scalp tissue also captures the resident alphabeta T cells of normal skin. Scalp clonality and expanded CD8+ clones among the top 100 were significantly decreased by tofacitinib.

As to treatment: oral pan-JAK inhibitor, 5-10 mg twice daily. cDNA prepared by RNA extraction and subsequent reverse transcription served as the template for sequencing. The protocol was immunoSEQ multiplex PCR, while the TCRdb copy is restricted to in-frame clones and leaves out a portion. The sample lists 150,000 or so clones, about 61% occurring once. Germline V gene data show CDR1 as MDHEN and CDR2 as SYDVKM. The CDR3 consists of 16 residues. With 2 bases clipped from V and 5 bases from J, the junction kept 10 bases outside the gene matches. The chain carries TRBV28 and TRBJ2-5, with 8 nucleotides matching TRBD1. The sequence derives from a human donor with alopecia areata. The sequenced sample was CD4+ T cells sorted from blood, obtained at approximately week 55, from a patient treated with tofacitinib. CDR3 sequence: CASSLRGRGLKETQYF. Written as DNA, the CDR3 is TGTGCCAGCAGTTTAAGAGGCAGGGGGCTTAAGGAGACCCAGTACTTC.